This T cell receptor beta chain was observed in a study of blood T cell repertoires in COVID-19. Study summary: Sites across the United States, Italy and Spain contributed samples from acute and convalescent COVID-19. In each case, the material was cDNA or gDNA derived from T cells, B-cell-depleted T cells, or PBMCs.

Germline trimming cut 2 bases from V and 1 base from J; bases unmatched to any gene: 6. CDR3 size: 17 residues. Germline CDR1 LGHDT, CDR2 YNNKEL (reference sequence). Under the authors' procedure: Amplification from reference gene primers served as the basis for estimated nucleated cell counts. TCRdb's copy holds only in-frame clones and misses some; the assay was immunoSEQ multiplex PCR. V and J calls and clone size are given by that table; D and trimming were obtained from the DNA. Here the sample spans some 98,000 clones, 70% to 85% being singletons. The J gene is TRBJ2-4, the V gene TRBV3-1 (or the pseudogene TRBV3-2); 9 nucleotides match TRBD1. The receptor's source is an older man with active or convalescent COVID-19. Sequencing was done on a sample of peripheral blood. CDR3 nucleotides: TGTGCCAGCAGCCAAAGGTGGACAGGGGTGGCCAAAAACATTCAGTACTTC. This encodes CASSQRWTGVAKNIQYF.